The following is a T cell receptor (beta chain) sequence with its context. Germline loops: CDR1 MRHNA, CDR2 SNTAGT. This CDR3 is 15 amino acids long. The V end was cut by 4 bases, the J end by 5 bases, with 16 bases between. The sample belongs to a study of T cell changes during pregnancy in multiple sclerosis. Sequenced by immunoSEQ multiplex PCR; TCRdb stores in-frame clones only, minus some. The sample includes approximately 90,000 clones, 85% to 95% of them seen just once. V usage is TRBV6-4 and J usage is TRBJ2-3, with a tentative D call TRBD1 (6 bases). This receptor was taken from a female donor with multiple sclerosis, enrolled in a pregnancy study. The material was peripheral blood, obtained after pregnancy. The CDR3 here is CASSVDPGAGDTQYF. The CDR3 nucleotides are TGTGCCAGCAGTGTCGACCCAGGGGCAGGAGATACGCAGTATTTT.